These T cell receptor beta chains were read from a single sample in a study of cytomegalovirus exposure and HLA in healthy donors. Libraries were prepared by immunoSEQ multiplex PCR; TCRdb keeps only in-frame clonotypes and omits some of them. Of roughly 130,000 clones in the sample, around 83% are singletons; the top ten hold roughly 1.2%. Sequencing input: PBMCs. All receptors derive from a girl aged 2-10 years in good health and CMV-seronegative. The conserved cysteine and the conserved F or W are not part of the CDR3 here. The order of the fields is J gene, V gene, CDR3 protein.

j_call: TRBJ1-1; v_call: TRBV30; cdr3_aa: AWKRSGNTEAF
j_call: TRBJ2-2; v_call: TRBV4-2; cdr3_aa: ASSQVSGELF
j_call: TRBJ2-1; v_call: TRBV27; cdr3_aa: ASSTGRGRASSEQF
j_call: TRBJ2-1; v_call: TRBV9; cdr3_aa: ASSVEAGGQF
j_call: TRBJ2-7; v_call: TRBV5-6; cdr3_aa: ASSLANAWEQY
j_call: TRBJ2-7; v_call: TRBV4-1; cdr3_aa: ASSQVGGRARHEQY
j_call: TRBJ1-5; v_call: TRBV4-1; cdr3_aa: ASSQGGGLSNQPQH
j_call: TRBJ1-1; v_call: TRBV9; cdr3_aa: ASSVEGQGALAF
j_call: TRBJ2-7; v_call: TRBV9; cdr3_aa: ASSLDPSGAAQY
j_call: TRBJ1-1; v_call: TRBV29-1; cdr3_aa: SVVRTGSEAF
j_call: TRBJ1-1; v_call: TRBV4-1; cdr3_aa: ASSQDGPTGSLNTEAF
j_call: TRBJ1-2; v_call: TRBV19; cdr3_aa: ASSNQGATEGYGYT
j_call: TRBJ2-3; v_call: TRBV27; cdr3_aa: ASSSTRTSGTDTQY
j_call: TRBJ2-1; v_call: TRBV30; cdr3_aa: AWSLPTGRTYNEQF
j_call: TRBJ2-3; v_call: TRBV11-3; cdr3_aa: ASSLEGQGSDTQY
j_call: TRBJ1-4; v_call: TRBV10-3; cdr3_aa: AISEGRGHNEKLF
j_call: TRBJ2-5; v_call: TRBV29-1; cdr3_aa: SVRTEQETQY
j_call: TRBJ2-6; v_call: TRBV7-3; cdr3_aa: ASSLTDGAGANVLT
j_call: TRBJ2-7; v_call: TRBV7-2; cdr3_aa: ASSRRQIYEQY
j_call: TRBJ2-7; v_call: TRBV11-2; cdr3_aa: ASSLPGYEQY
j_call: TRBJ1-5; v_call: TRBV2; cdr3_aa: ASSRHRDIGYQPQH
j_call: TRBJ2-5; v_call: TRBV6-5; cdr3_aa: ASSYRGEETQY